The 32 T cell receptor beta chains below were found in one sample sequenced in a study of neurological immune-mediated disorders. TCRdb passed the 5' RACE reads through MiXCR, listing each CDR3 protein once. The sample gives 35,000 to 55,000 distinct CDR3 sequences, about 6.3% of which show up once; about 0.5% is in the top ten. Sequencing was done on a sample of CD4+ T cells from blood. These receptor sequences come from a middle-aged woman in good health.

This clonotype was detected ten times or more. V and J are TRBV7-2 and TRBJ2-3; 9 bases agree with TRBD2. The trim removed 1 base at V and 2 bases at J, leaving 1 base unmatched. Germline CDR1 is SGHTA and CDR2 is FQGNSA. This CDR3 contains 15 residues. The CDR3 DNA reads TGTGCCAGCAGCTTAGAGCGGGAGGTCACAGATACGCAGTATTTT. Amino acid sequence: CASSLEREVTDTQYF. Combining the CDR3 with reference TRBV7-2 and TRBJ2-3 gives the whole variable domain GAGVSQSPSNKVTEKGKDVELRCDPISGHTALYWYRQSLGQGLEFLIYFQGNSAPDKSGLPSDRFSAERTGGSVSTLTIQRTQQEDSAVYLCASSLEREVTDTQYFGPGTRLTVL.

This clonotype was recorded at least ten times. V gene TRBV20-1 combines with J gene TRBJ1-1; D call uncertain. The CDR3 consists of 12 residues. The V end was cut by 5 bases, the J end by 10 bases, with 17 bases between. Germline loops: CDR1 DFQATT, CDR2 SNEGSKA (reference sequence). The chain's CDR3 is CSAPPIGQPAFF. The CDR3 nucleotides read TGCAGTGCTCCCCCTATAGGCCAGCCAGCTTTCTTT.

This clonotype appeared many times. This sequence joins TRBV5-1 and TRBJ2-5, with TRBD1 matching over 11 bases. There are 16 residues in the CDR3. CDR1 and CDR2 from the germline V gene are SGHRS and YFSETQ. The J segment lost 2 bases and the V segment lost 4 bases, leaving 7 bases of the junction unmatched. The CDR3 is CASSPGQGGSQETQYF. Written as DNA, the CDR3 is TGCGCCAGCAGCCCGGGACAGGGGGGATCTCAAGAGACCCAGTACTTC.

This clonotype was counted many times. The J gene is TRBJ1-2, the V gene TRBV29-1; D unresolved. The V gene's germline CDR1 is SQVTM and CDR2 ANQGSEA. Trimming took off 3 bases at V and 4 bases at J, with 12 bases between the two ends. This CDR3 contains 13 residues. CDR3 coding DNA: TGCAGCGTTGACTCGCAGGCTGGCTATGGCTACACCTTC. It specifies CSVDSQAGYGYTF.

This clonotype was seen many times. The chain joins TRBV5-4 to TRBJ2-7, with 16 positions matching TRBD2. Losses at the gene ends were 0 bases for V and 12 bases for J; bases not matched to a gene: 6. The CDR3 extends over 15 amino acids. Germline assignment: CDR1 SGHNT and CDR2 YYREEE (reference sequence). The CDR3 DNA reads as TGTGCCAGCAGCTTGGCTGGGACTAGCGGGAGGGCCGGGTACTTC. Encoded protein: CASSLAGTSGRAGYF.

In its sample, this clonotype was seen many times. This chain joins TRBV3-1 and TRBJ2-1, with D perhaps matching TRBD1 (5 bases). The CDR3 loop spans 11 amino acids. Germline loops: CDR1 LGHDT, CDR2 YNNKEL (reference sequence). Trimming shortened V by 0 bases and J by 14 bases, and 8 bases separated the two germline ends. This chain's CDR3 is CASSQEKQEFF. The CDR3 DNA follows: TGTGCCAGCAGCCAAGAGAAACAGGAGTTCTTC.

This clonotype was recorded many times. The chain couples TRBV5-1 to TRBJ1-1; D perhaps matches TRBD1 (5 bases). The V gene lost 0 bases and the J gene lost 4 bases, with 13 bases spanning the gap. The V gene's germline CDR1 is SGHRS and CDR2 YFSETQ. CDR3 length equals 15 residues. The CDR3, as DNA: TGCGCCAGCAGCTTGGATTCCCTAGGGACCACTGAAGCTTTCTTT. It translates to CASSLDSLGTTEAFF. Combining the CDR3 with reference TRBV5-1 and TRBJ1-1 gives the whole variable domain KAGVTQTPRYLIKTRGQQVTLSCSPISGHRSVSWYQQTPGQGLQFLFEYFSETQRNKGNFPGRFSGRQFSNSRSEMNVSTLELGDSALYLCASSLDSLGTTEAFFGQGTRLTVV.

This clonotype was counted ten times or more. DNA for the CDR3: TGTGCCAGCAGCTTAGGACTAGCCTACAATGAGCAGTTCTTC. Translated: CASSLGLAYNEQFF. V and J are TRBV7-2 and TRBJ2-1; D is possibly TRBD2 (6 bases). V lost 1 base, J lost 2 bases, and 6 bases lay in between. Germline CDR1 SGHTA, CDR2 FQGNSA. The length of the CDR3 is 14 residues.

This clonotype appeared many times. The chain combines TRBV7-2 with TRBJ2-5, with 8 bases lining up with TRBD2. V was pared by 0 bases and J by 2 bases, with 5 bases of the junction left unmatched. The CDR3 spans 16 residues. The V gene's germline CDR1 is SGHTA and CDR2 FQGNSA. This CDR3 reads CASSLARTSGQETQYF. The CDR3 DNA follows: TGTGCCAGCAGCTTAGCGCGCACTAGCGGACAAGAGACCCAGTACTTC.

This clonotype was detected ten times or more. The chain carries TRBV18 and TRBJ2-3; 9 bases are a match to TRBD2. CDR3 size: 14 residues. The germline gives CDR1 KGHSH, CDR2 LQKENI. With 2 bases clipped from V and 3 bases from J, the junction kept 0 bases outside the gene matches. The CDR3: CASSPTSGTDTQYF. The CDR3 bases are TGTGCCAGCTCACCAACTAGCGGGACAGATACGCAGTATTTT.

The count of this clonotype is one. The chain has TRBV20-1 and TRBJ2-3; D is perhaps TRBD1 (5 bases). Trimming pared 6 bases from V and 6 bases from J, leaving 10 bases between. CDR3 length: 11 residues. CDR1 is DFQATT, CDR2 SNEGSKA, per germline (reference sequence). CDR3 amino acids: CSARYRDTQYF. In DNA, the CDR3 is TGCAGTGCGCGGTACAGGGATACGCAGTATTTT.

This clonotype was picked up many times. The J gene is TRBJ2-3, the V gene TRBV11-2, with 9 bases aligning to TRBD2. Germline V gives CDR1 SGHAT, CDR2 FQNNGV. The CDR3 totals 15 residues. V shed 6 bases and J 1 base; nucleotides not matched to a gene: 5. CDR3 sequence reads: CASSPWTSGTDTQYF. The CDR3 DNA reads as TGTGCCAGCAGTCCATGGACTAGCGGCACAGATACGCAGTATTTT.

This clonotype was seen ten or more times. The rearrangement joins TRBV15 to TRBJ1-2; 11 bases match TRBD1. CDR3 length: 14 residues. Germline V gene lookup returns CDR1 LNHNV and CDR2 YYDKDF (reference sequence). Unmatched junction bases numbered 6, after V lost 4 bases and J lost 8 bases. The CDR3, as DNA: TGTGCCACCAGCAAAGGACAGGGGGCGGTGGGCTACACCTTC. Amino acid sequence: CATSKGQGAVGYTF.

The table lists this clonotype with many counts. The chain joins TRBV27 to TRBJ2-5, with D perhaps TRBD1 or TRBD2 (6 bases each). The germline V gene has CDR1 MNHEY and CDR2 SMNVEV (reference sequence). Trimming removed 5 bases from V and 10 bases from J, with 20 bases in between. CDR3 length equals 14 residues. The CDR3 region is CASSRGVGHYDQYF. CDR3 sequence (DNA): TGTGCCAGCAGTAGGGGGGTAGGTCATTACGACCAGTACTTC.

This clonotype has ten or more counts. The V call is TRBV20-1, the J call TRBJ1-5; a possible D gene is TRBD1 (5 bases). Deletions cut 0 bases from V and 1 base from J, with 7 bases between. The CDR3 has 14 residues. CDR1 and CDR2 from the germline V gene are DFQATT and SNEGSKA (reference sequence). The CDR3 here is CSARDPGSNQPQHF. CDR3 in DNA: TGCAGTGCTAGAGATCCAGGGAGCAATCAGCCCCAGCATTTT.

In this sample, this clonotype turned up many times. The chain joins TRBV7-8 to TRBJ1-5; D is ambiguous. Germline CDR1 SGHVS, CDR2 FQNEAQ. The length of the CDR3 is 16 residues. The V gene lost 4 bases and the J gene lost 5 bases, with 18 bases spanning the gap. CDR3: CASSSIYPKRDQPQHF. DNA for the CDR3: TGTGCCAGCAGCTCCATCTACCCGAAGAGGGATCAGCCCCAGCATTTT.

This clonotype was observed at least ten times. The chain combines TRBV20-1 with TRBJ2-3; 12 bases match TRBD2. The trim removed 2 bases at V and 3 bases at J, leaving 9 bases unmatched. Per germline, CDR1 DFQATT and CDR2 SNEGSKA (reference sequence). The CDR3 loop spans 17 amino acids. CDR3 coding DNA: TGCAGTGCTAGATTCCCTCGACTAGCGGGAGTGACAGATACGCAGTATTTT. It translates to CSARFPRLAGVTDTQYF.

This clonotype appeared many times. The rearrangement uses TRBV29-1 and TRBJ2-5, with 9 bases that match TRBD2. Germline values: CDR1 SQVTM, CDR2 ANQGSEA. V lost 4 bases, J lost 2 bases, and 11 bases stayed unmatched. The CDR3 extends over 16 amino acids. CDR3 residues: CSVAPLGREGQETQYF. The CDR3 coding sequence is TGCAGCGTTGCTCCGTTGGGGCGGGAGGGACAAGAGACCCAGTACTTC. Together with reference TRBV29-1 and TRBJ2-5, the CDR3 gives the full variable domain: SAVISQKPSRDICQRGTSLTIQCQVDSQVTMMFWYRQQPGQSLTLIATANQGSEATYESGFVIDKFPISRPNLTFSTLTVSNMSPEDSSIYLCSVAPLGREGQETQYFGPGTRLLVL.

In this sample, this clonotype turned up many times. The chain combines TRBV29-1 with TRBJ2-5, with 10 bases that match TRBD2. The CDR3 length is 15 residues. Trimming took 4 bases from V and 5 from J; bases not matched to a gene: 10. CDR1 and CDR2 from the germline V gene are SQVTM and ANQGSEA. CDR3 coding DNA: TGCAGCGTTGGCCCCACGAGCGGGAGGGGGGAGACCCAGTACTTC. This gives the protein CSVGPTSGRGETQYF. The complete variable domain, with remaining parts taken from reference TRBV29-1 and TRBJ2-5, reads SAVISQKPSRDICQRGTSLTIQCQVDSQVTMMFWYRQQPGQSLTLIATANQGSEATYESGFVIDKFPISRPNLTFSTLTVSNMSPEDSSIYLCSVGPTSGRGETQYFGPGTRLLVL.

This clonotype was counted many times. The rearrangement uses TRBV7-8 and TRBJ2-3; possible D gene TRBD2, 6 bases. The CDR3 spans 17 residues. CDR1 and CDR2 from the germline V gene are SGHVS and FQNEAQ. The V end lost 1 base, the J end lost 1 base, and 15 bases lay between the germline ends. CDR3 sequence reads: CASSLEGSGVGTDTQYF. The CDR3 DNA reads as TGTGCCAGCAGCTTAGAGGGTTCGGGAGTTGGCACAGATACGCAGTATTTT.

This clonotype was recorded many times. The CDR3 DNA is TGTGCCAGCAGCTTGGGGCGCGGTTTAAATTCCTACAATGAGCAGTTCTTC. It translates to CASSLGRGLNSYNEQFF. The gene calls are TRBV5-6 and TRBJ2-1; D remains unclear. Germline assignment: CDR1 SGHDT and CDR2 YYEEEE. There are 17 residues in the CDR3. With 0 bases removed from V and 1 base from J, the gap between germline ends came to 14 bases. Supplemented by reference TRBV5-6 and TRBJ2-1, the full variable domain reads DAGVTQSPTHLIKTRGQQVTLRCSPKSGHDTVSWYQQALGQGPQFIFQYYEEEERQRGNFPDRFSGHQFPNYSSELNVNALLLGDSALYLCASSLGRGLNSYNEQFFGPGTRLTVL.

This clonotype has at least ten counts. The chain joins TRBV5-1 to TRBJ2-2; 9 bases map to TRBD1. Germline trimming cut 5 bases from V and 0 bases from J; bases unmatched to any gene: 5. The CDR3 totals 16 residues. Germline assignment: CDR1 SGHRS and CDR2 YFSETQ. DNA for the CDR3: TGCGCCAGCAGGCCAGGGACAGGGTCGAACACCGGGGAGCTGTTTTTT. As protein: CASRPGTGSNTGELFF. Combining the CDR3 with reference TRBV5-1 and TRBJ2-2 gives the whole variable domain KAGVTQTPRYLIKTRGQQVTLSCSPISGHRSVSWYQQTPGQGLQFLFEYFSETQRNKGNFPGRFSGRQFSNSRSEMNVSTLELGDSALYLCASRPGTGSNTGELFFGEGSRLTVL.

There are many counts of this clonotype. The rearrangement links TRBV7-7 to TRBJ2-5, with 7 bases lining up with TRBD1. CDR3 length: 14 residues. The germline V gene has CDR1 SSHAT and CDR2 FNYEAQ (reference sequence). The ends lost 6 bases at V and 7 bases at J; junction bases unmatched: 11. The CDR3 DNA is TGTGCCAGCAGTTGGGACAGCCTCACGCGGACCCAGTACTTC. Translated: CASSWDSLTRTQYF. Complete variable domain (other parts from reference TRBV7-7 and TRBJ2-5): GAGVSQSPRYKVTKRGQDVTLRCDPISSHATLYWYQQALGQGPEFLTYFNYEAQPDKSGLPSDRFSAERPEGSISTLTIQRTEQRDSAMYRCASSWDSLTRTQYFGPGTRLLVL.

This clonotype came up many times. CDR3 in amino acids: CASSAFRSSTDTQYF. CDR3 sequence (DNA): TGTGCCAGCAGCGCTTTCAGATCTAGCACAGATACGCAGTATTTT. The chain joins TRBV12-3 or TRBV12-4 to TRBJ2-3; D remains unclear. Trimming removed 6 bases at V and 0 bases at J, with 13 bases between. CDR3 length: 15 residues.

This clonotype showed up many times. J is TRBJ2-5 and V is TRBV5-1; possibly TRBD2 for D (7 bases). Trimming took off 8 bases at V and 5 bases at J, with 19 bases between the two ends. Germline CDR1 reads SGHRS; CDR2 reads YFSETQ. The CDR3 is 14 residues long. The CDR3 region has the DNA TGCGCCAGTTGTTCGTCGGGGGGCTGGGAGACCCAGTACTTC. Translating gives CASCSSGGWETQYF.

This clonotype has a count of ten or more. DNA for the CDR3: TGTGCCAGCAGCCAGACAGGAGCATTGAATGTCTATGGCTACACCTTC. It is translated as CASSQTGALNVYGYTF. The J gene is TRBJ1-2, the V gene TRBV6-5; possible D gene TRBD1, 6 bases. V shed 6 bases and J shed 4 bases, with 21 bases lying between them. This CDR3 contains 16 residues. The germline V gene encodes CDR1 MNHEY and CDR2 SVGAGI.

This clonotype was seen repeatedly, ten times or more. This chain uses TRBV6-2 or TRBV6-3 with TRBJ2-1; D is perhaps TRBD2 (6 bases). Germline V CDR1 and CDR2: MNHEY, SVGEGT. CDR3 length: 18 amino acids. V was pared by 11 bases and J by 7 bases, with 33 bases between. The CDR3 nucleotides read TGTGCCGCCAGCAGTTATTTCTCCCTAACGGGAGTATGGAATGAGCAGTTCTTC. Encoded protein: CAASSYFSLTGVWNEQFF.

This clonotype was found many times. The chain joins TRBV7-9 to TRBJ1-4; 7 positions match TRBD1. The CDR3 extends over 15 amino acids. CDR1 and CDR2 (germline): SEHNR, FQNEAQ (reference sequence). Trimming at V came to 5 bases and at J to 5 bases, leaving 8 bases not matched to a gene. CDR3 residues: CASSDRGQINEKLFF. For the CDR3, the DNA is TGTGCCAGCAGCGACCGGGGACAGATAAATGAAAAACTGTTTTTT.

This clonotype was counted ten times or more. This sequence joins TRBV7-2 and TRBJ2-3; the match to TRBD2 covers 9 bases. From germline, CDR1 is SGHTA and CDR2 FQGNSA. The CDR3 has 16 residues. The trim removed 2 bases at V and 8 bases at J, leaving 11 bases unmatched. CDR3 sequence (DNA): TGTGCCAGCAGCTTAAATAGCGGGAGCTCCCTACCTACGCAGTATTTT. Translating gives CASSLNSGSSLPTQYF.

This clonotype was seen ten or more times. The chain combines TRBV12-3 or TRBV12-4 with TRBJ1-5; a weak D match, TRBD1 (5 bases). This CDR3 has 15 amino acids. The germline V and J ends were trimmed by 6 bases and 3 bases, with 15 bases remaining between them. CDR3 DNA: TGTGCCAGCAGACAAGTGGGGGGGTTCAATCAGCCCCAGCATTTT. Translation: CASRQVGGFNQPQHF.

This clonotype was detected many times. This sequence joins TRBV29-1 and TRBJ2-1, with TRBD2 matching over 11 bases. CDR3 length equals 12 residues. Germline-derived CDR1 and CDR2 are SQVTM and ANQGSEA. V was clipped by 7 bases and J by 7 bases; unmatched bases: 3. The chain's CDR3 is CSGGTSGNEQFF. Written as DNA, the CDR3 is TGCAGCGGGGGGACTAGCGGAAATGAGCAGTTCTTC.

This clonotype was seen at least ten times. The CDR3 spells CASSSRGGPNGVQYF. Here the CDR3 DNA reads TGTGCCAGCAGTTCACGGGGGGGGCCGAACGGTGTCCAGTACTTC. V is TRBV27 and J is TRBJ2-5, with TRBD2 matching over 8 bases. The V segment lost 4 bases and the J segment 10 bases; nucleotides outside the gene matches: 14. The CDR3 contains 15 residues. CDR1 and CDR2 from the germline V gene are MNHEY and SMNVEV (reference sequence).